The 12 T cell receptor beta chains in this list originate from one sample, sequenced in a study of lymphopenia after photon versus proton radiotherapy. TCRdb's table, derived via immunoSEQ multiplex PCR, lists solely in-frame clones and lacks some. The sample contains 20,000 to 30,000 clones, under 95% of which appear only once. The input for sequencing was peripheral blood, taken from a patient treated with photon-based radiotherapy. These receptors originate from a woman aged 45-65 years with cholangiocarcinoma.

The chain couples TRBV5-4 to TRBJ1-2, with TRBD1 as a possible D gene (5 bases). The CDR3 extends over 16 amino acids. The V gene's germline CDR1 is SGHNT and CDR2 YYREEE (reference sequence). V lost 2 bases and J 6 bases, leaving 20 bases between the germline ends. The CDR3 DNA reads TGTGCCAGCAGCTTCCCCCCGGGACCTACTTACGATGGCTACACCTTC. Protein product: CASSFPPGPTYDGYTF.

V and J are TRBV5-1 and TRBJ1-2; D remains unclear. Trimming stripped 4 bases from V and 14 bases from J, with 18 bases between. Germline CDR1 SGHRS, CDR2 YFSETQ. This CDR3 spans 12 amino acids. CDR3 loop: CASSAGGALGTF. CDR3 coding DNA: TGCGCCAGCAGCGCCGGTGGAGCTTTGGGTACCTTC.

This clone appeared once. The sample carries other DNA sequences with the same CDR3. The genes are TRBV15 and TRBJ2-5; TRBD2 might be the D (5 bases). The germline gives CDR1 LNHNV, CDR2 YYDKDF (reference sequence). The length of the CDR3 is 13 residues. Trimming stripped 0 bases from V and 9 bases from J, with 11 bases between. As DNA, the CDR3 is TGTGCCACCAGCAGAGAAGCGGTGGCGGCCCAGTACTTC. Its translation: CATSREAVAAQYF.

CDR3: CAAWTGSEKLFF. CDR3 DNA sequence: TGTGCCGCCTGGACCGGGAGCGAAAAACTGTTTTTT. The chain joins TRBV30 to TRBJ1-4; D unclear. The CDR3 has 12 amino acids. The V and J ends lost 8 bases and 8 bases respectively, with 15 bases between them. Germline V gene sequence: CDR1 GTSNPN, CDR2 SVGIG (reference sequence). The full variable domain, in which reference TRBV30 and TRBJ1-4 provide the parts outside the CDR3, is SQTIHQWPATLVQPVGSPLSLECTVEGTSNPNLYWYRQAAGRGLQLLFYSVGIGQISSEVPQNLSASRPQDRQFILSSKKLLLSDSGFYLCAAWTGSEKLFFGSGTQLSVL.

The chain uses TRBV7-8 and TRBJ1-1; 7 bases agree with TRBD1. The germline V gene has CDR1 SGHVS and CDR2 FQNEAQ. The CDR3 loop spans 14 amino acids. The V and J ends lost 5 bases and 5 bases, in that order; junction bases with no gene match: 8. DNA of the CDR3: TGTGCCAGCAGCATAACGACAGGGTTGACTGAAGCTTTCTTT. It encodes CASSITTGLTEAFF.

The CDR3 sequence is CASSLRGSGANVLTF. For the CDR3, the DNA is TGTGCCAGCAGCTTAAGGGGCTCTGGGGCCAACGTCCTGACTTTC. This sequence joins TRBV5-8 and TRBJ2-6; possible D gene TRBD1, 5 bases. Deletions cut 2 bases from V and 0 bases from J, with 6 bases between. The length of the CDR3 is 15 residues. Per germline, CDR1 SGHTS and CDR2 YDEGEE.

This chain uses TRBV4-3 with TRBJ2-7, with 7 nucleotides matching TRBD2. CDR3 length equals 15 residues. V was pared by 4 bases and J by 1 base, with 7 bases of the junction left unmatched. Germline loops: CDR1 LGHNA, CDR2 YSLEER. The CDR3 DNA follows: TGCGCCAGCAGCCTTGAATCCGGGGGGTCCTACGAGCAGTACTTC. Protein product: CASSLESGGSYEQYF.

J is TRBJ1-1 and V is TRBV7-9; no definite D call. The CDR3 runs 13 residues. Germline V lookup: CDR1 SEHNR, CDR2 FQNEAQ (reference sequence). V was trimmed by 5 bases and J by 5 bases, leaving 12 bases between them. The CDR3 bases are TGTGCCAGCAGCCAACTTTCAGGTACTGAAGCTTTCTTT. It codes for CASSQLSGTEAFF.

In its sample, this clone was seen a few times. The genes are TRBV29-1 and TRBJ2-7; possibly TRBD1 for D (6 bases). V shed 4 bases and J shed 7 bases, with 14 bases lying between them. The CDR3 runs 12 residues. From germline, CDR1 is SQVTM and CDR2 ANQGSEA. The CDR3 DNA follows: TGCAGCGTTGTCCACAGGGTAGGTGAGCAGTACTTC. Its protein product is CSVVHRVGEQYF.

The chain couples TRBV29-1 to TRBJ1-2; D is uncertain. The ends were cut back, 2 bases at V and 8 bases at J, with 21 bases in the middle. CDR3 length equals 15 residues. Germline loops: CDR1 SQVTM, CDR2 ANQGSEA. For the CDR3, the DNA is TGCAGCGTTGAAACCCGGAACAGCATCAGAAGCGGCTACACCTTC. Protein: CSVETRNSIRSGYTF.

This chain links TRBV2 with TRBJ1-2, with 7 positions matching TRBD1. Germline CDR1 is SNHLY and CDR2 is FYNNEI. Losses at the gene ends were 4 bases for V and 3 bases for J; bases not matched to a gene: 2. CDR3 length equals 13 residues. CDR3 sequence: CASSGGQYYGYTF. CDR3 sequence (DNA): TGTGCCAGCAGTGGGGGACAGTACTATGGCTACACCTTC.

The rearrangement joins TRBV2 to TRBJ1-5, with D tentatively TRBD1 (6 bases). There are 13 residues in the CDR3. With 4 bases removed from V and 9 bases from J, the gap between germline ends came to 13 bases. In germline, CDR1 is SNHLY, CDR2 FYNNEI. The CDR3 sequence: CASSAAGVGPQHF. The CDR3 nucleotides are TGTGCCAGCAGTGCAGCAGGGGTTGGGCCCCAGCATTTT.